The next 30 T cell receptor beta chains were all read from a single sample in a study of identical twins. TCRdb analysed the 5' RACE reads with MiXCR anew, one entry per CDR3 protein. The repertoire consists of 310,000 or so distinct CDR3 sequences, with roughly 10% occurring once and the leading ten covering 7% to 8.5%. These records were also assigned to another study, of yellow fever vaccine responses in identical twins.

The sequencing input was CD8+ T cells sorted from blood. The receptors were sampled from a woman younger than 35 in good health.

There are a few counts of this clonotype. V and J are TRBV20-1 and TRBJ2-7, with 8 bases aligning to TRBD1. The CDR3 contains 15 residues. With V trimmed by 5 bases and J by 3 bases, 12 bases remained unmatched. CDR1 and CDR2 (germline): DFQATT, SNEGSKA (reference sequence). The CDR3, as DNA: TGCAGTGCTCAACTACGGACAGGGTCGGGCTACGAGCAGTACTTC. It codes for CSAQLRTGSGYEQYF.

The chain is built from TRBV28 and TRBJ1-2; no clear D. From germline, CDR1 is MDHEN and CDR2 SYDVKM. This CDR3 is built from 15 residues. V shed 5 bases and J shed 4 bases, with 17 bases lying between them. The CDR3 nucleotides read TGTGCCAGCAGTGCCTACCTACACCCATCCTATGGCTACACCTTC. Amino acid sequence: CASSAYLHPSYGYTF.

This clonotype has ten or more counts. CDR3 nucleotides: TGCAGCGTTGATGGGGAGGGGACGGGCACCGGGGAGCTGTTTTTT. It codes for CSVDGEGTGTGELFF. This rearrangement joins TRBV29-1 to TRBJ2-2, with TRBD2 matching over 7 bases. The CDR3 contains 15 residues. From germline, CDR1 is SQVTM and CDR2 ANQGSEA. V dropped 3 bases and J dropped 4; count of bases not matched to a gene: 8.

This chain joins TRBV2 and TRBJ2-7; the D is unclear. Trimming shortened V by 8 bases and J by 0 bases, and 11 bases separated the two germline ends. Germline CDR1 and CDR2: SNHLY and FYNNEI. The CDR3 covers 13 residues. The chain's CDR3 is CASDDGSSYEQYF. For the CDR3, the DNA is TGTGCCAGCGACGACGGTAGCTCCTACGAGCAGTACTTC.

The chain combines TRBV9 with TRBJ2-1; perhaps TRBD2 as D (5 bases). The CDR3 contains 15 residues. From germline, CDR1 is SGDLS and CDR2 YYNGEE. Trimming took 7 bases from V and 9 from J, leaving 23 bases between them. Here the CDR3 reads CASATKPAKGGEQFF. CDR3 bases: TGTGCCAGCGCGACCAAACCTGCAAAAGGAGGTGAGCAGTTCTTC.

The chain combines TRBV20-1 with TRBJ2-2; a weak D match, TRBD2 (5 bases). V was pared by 1 base and J by 5 bases, with 17 bases between. Germline CDR1 and CDR2: DFQATT and SNEGSKA (reference sequence). CDR3 length: 16 amino acids. This CDR3 is CSARGGEIAATGELFF. Here the CDR3 DNA reads TGCAGTGCTAGAGGTGGGGAGATAGCAGCGACCGGGGAGCTGTTTTTT.

In DNA, the CDR3 is TGTGCCATCAGGACAAGCTCCTACAATGAGCAGTTCTTC. This codes for CAIRTSSYNEQFF. V gene TRBV10-3 combines with J gene TRBJ2-1; D is uncertain. The CDR3 extends over 13 amino acids. Trimming shortened V by 6 bases and J by 0 bases, and 6 bases separated the two germline ends. Germline assignment: CDR1 ENHRY and CDR2 SYGVKD.

This clonotype showed up many times. V and J are TRBV27 and TRBJ2-7; TRBD1 aligns across 10 bases. J gave up 5 bases and V 1 base, and 2 bases lay outside the gene matches. Germline CDR1 reads MNHEY; CDR2 reads SMNVEV (reference sequence). The CDR3 extends over 14 amino acids. CDR3 protein: CASSLLGTGDEQYF. CDR3 in DNA: TGTGCCAGCAGTTTATTAGGGACAGGGGACGAGCAGTACTTC.

This clonotype was detected many times. The chain uses TRBV29-1 and TRBJ1-1; D is unresolved. V was clipped by 5 bases and J by 1 base, with 5 bases between them. The CDR3 totals 11 residues. Germline values: CDR1 SQVTM, CDR2 ANQGSEA. Here the CDR3 DNA reads TGCAGCGTTTACTGGAACACTGAAGCTTTCTTT. This codes for CSVYWNTEAFF.

This clonotype was seen repeatedly, ten times or more. The chain combines TRBV29-1 with TRBJ2-3; D is perhaps TRBD1 (7 bases). Germline loops: CDR1 SQVTM, CDR2 ANQGSEA. There are 16 residues in the CDR3. V was clipped by 6 bases and J by 3 bases, with 22 bases between them. The DNA of the CDR3 is TGCAGCGTCCTATGGGGAACAGGGGACTTTACAGATACGCAGTATTTT. It translates to CSVLWGTGDFTDTQYF.

The genes are TRBV5-6 and TRBJ2-5, with 7 bases that match TRBD2. The CDR3 has 14 amino acids. V lost 2 bases to trimming and J lost 4 bases; unmatched junction nucleotides: 5. The germline V gene has CDR1 SGHDT and CDR2 YYEEEE. CDR3 loop: CASSFSAGRETQYF. The CDR3 nucleotides are TGTGCCAGCAGCTTCTCAGCGGGAAGAGAGACCCAGTACTTC.

J is TRBJ1-2 and V is TRBV10-3; no clear D gene. CDR3 length: 10 amino acids. Trimming left V 10 bases short and J 0 bases short, with 3 bases between. The germline V gene has CDR1 ENHRY and CDR2 SYGVKD. In DNA, the CDR3 is TGTGCCACCGCTAACTATGGCTACACCTTC. Translation: CATANYGYTF.

This clonotype was detected a few times. The chain couples TRBV9 to TRBJ2-1, with D possibly TRBD2 on 7 matching bases. This CDR3 has 14 residues. Deletions cut 1 base from V and 8 bases from J, with 13 bases between. Per the germline V gene, CDR1 is SGDLS and CDR2 is YYNGEE. CDR3 nucleotides: TGTGCCAGCAGCGTAAGGGGGGGGGCGGATGAGCAGTTCTTC. This sequence encodes CASSVRGGADEQFF.

This clonotype was counted a few times. The V and J genes are TRBV6-6 and TRBJ2-7; 9 nucleotides agree with TRBD1. The CDR3 loop spans 13 amino acids. The germline V gene has CDR1 MNHNY and CDR2 SVGAGI (reference sequence). The V segment lost 6 bases and the J segment 4 bases; nucleotides outside the gene matches: 4. Written as DNA, the CDR3 is TGTGCCAGCAGAAGTGGACAGGGGTACGAGCAGTACTTC. Residues: CASRSGQGYEQYF.

The CDR3 loop reads CASSPALLAGVSPYNEQFF. As DNA, the CDR3 is TGCGCCAGCAGCCCCGCGTTACTAGCGGGAGTTTCTCCCTACAATGAGCAGTTCTTC. The genes are TRBV4-3 and TRBJ2-1; TRBD2 matches 11 bases. The germline CDR1 and CDR2 sequences are LGHNA and YSLEER. V was clipped by 4 bases and J by 2 bases; unmatched bases: 13. The CDR3 is made up of 19 amino acids.

This clonotype was observed at least ten times. The chain carries TRBV3-1 and TRBJ2-7; D is uncertain. The CDR3 has 14 residues. Between the trimmed V and J ends, which lost 4 bases and 3 bases, there was a span of 13 bases. Looked up from germline, CDR1 is LGHDT and CDR2 is YNNKEL (reference sequence). CDR3 sequence reads: CASSLLDSIYEQYF. CDR3 nucleotide sequence: TGTGCCAGCAGCCTCTTAGACTCCATCTACGAGCAGTACTTC.

This clonotype came up a few times. This rearrangement joins TRBV7-2 to TRBJ2-7, with D tentatively TRBD2 (5 bases). The CDR3 spans 14 residues. The V end lost 2 bases, the J end lost 4 bases, and 12 bases lay between the germline ends. CDR1 SGHTA and CDR2 FQGNSA come from the germline V gene. CDR3 amino acids: CASSLPSSWYEQYF. CDR3 nucleotide sequence: TGTGCCAGCAGCTTACCTAGCTCGTGGTACGAGCAGTACTTC.

This clonotype was found a few times. The genes are TRBV6-1 and TRBJ2-5; D tentatively reads TRBD1 or TRBD2 (5 bases each). V shed 6 bases and J shed 5 bases, with 22 bases lying between them. CDR1 and CDR2 from the germline V gene are MNHNS and SASEGT. The CDR3 runs 16 residues. Written as DNA, the CDR3 is TGTGCCAGCAGCCGTTACCGGGACCTCTGGAGGGAGACCCAGTACTTC. Amino acids: CASSRYRDLWRETQYF.

This clonotype was observed at least ten times. The V and J genes are TRBV7-9 and TRBJ2-7; 13 bases line up with TRBD2. J gave up 4 bases and V 3 bases, and 0 bases lay outside the gene matches. There are 14 residues in the CDR3. Looked up from germline, CDR1 is SEHNR and CDR2 is FQNEAQ (reference sequence). DNA for the CDR3: TGTGCCAGCAGCTTGGGACTAGCGGGATACGAGCAGTACTTC. Protein: CASSLGLAGYEQYF.

The rearrangement uses TRBV10-3 and TRBJ2-7, with D tentatively TRBD1 (5 bases). V was trimmed by 1 base and J by 2 bases, leaving 12 bases between them. Germline CDR1 is ENHRY and CDR2 is SYGVKD. The CDR3 totals 15 residues. The CDR3 coding sequence is TGTGCCATCAGTGAGTTCGGACAATCTCCCTACGAGCAGTACTTC. Its translation: CAISEFGQSPYEQYF.

This clonotype was observed a handful of times. The genes are TRBV15 and TRBJ2-5; possibly TRBD1 for D (5 bases). V was cut by 4 bases and J by 7 bases, with 13 bases left in between. CDR1 is LNHNV, CDR2 YYDKDF, per germline (reference sequence). There are 13 residues in the CDR3. In DNA, the CDR3 is TGTGCCACCAGCACTCCAGGGCAGGGGACCCAGTACTTC. Residues: CATSTPGQGTQYF.

In its sample, this clonotype was seen a few times. The chain recombines TRBV7-9 with TRBJ2-7; 9 nucleotides match TRBD1. This CDR3 contains 13 residues. Germline V gene lookup returns CDR1 SEHNR and CDR2 FQNEAQ (reference sequence). The V segment lost 5 bases and the J segment 5 bases; nucleotides outside the gene matches: 4. Here the CDR3 reads CASSHRDRDEQYF. The CDR3 DNA follows: TGTGCCAGCAGCCACCGGGACAGGGACGAGCAGTACTTC.

Ten or more counts support this clonotype. The V call is TRBV6-4, the J call TRBJ2-3; D is unresolved. Germline V gene sequence: CDR1 MRHNA, CDR2 SNTAGT. CDR3 length: 14 residues. Between the trimmed V and J ends, which lost 0 bases and 3 bases, there was a span of 7 bases. This chain's CDR3 is CASSDSTETDTQYF. CDR3 in DNA: TGTGCCAGCAGTGACTCGACTGAAACAGATACGCAGTATTTT.

The sample holds a few counts of this clonotype. The gene calls are TRBV20-1 and TRBJ1-4, with 8 bases matching TRBD1. The CDR3 has 16 amino acids. The J segment lost 4 bases and the V segment lost 1 base, leaving 8 bases of the junction unmatched. Germline CDR1 and CDR2: DFQATT and SNEGSKA (reference sequence). The CDR3: CSARVLRTGYNEKLFF. The CDR3, as DNA: TGCAGTGCTAGAGTCCTGCGGACAGGGTATAATGAAAAACTGTTTTTT.

This clonotype was recorded at least ten times. The V call is TRBV5-1, the J call TRBJ1-6, with a possible D match to TRBD1 (5 bases). V lost 0 bases and J 9 bases, leaving 13 bases between the germline ends. CDR1 is SGHRS, CDR2 YFSETQ, per germline. The CDR3 has 15 amino acids. The CDR3 coding sequence is TGCGCCAGCAGCTTGGCCGGGGGATTGAGTTCACCCCTCCACTTT. Its protein is CASSLAGGLSSPLHF. Using reference TRBV5-1 and TRBJ1-6 for the parts outside the CDR3, the full variable domain is KAGVTQTPRYLIKTRGQQVTLSCSPISGHRSVSWYQQTPGQGLQFLFEYFSETQRNKGNFPGRFSGRQFSNSRSEMNVSTLELGDSALYLCASSLAGGLSSPLHFGNGTRLTVT.

V usage is TRBV27 and J usage is TRBJ2-5, with a possible D match to TRBD2 (5 bases). The CDR3 consists of 15 residues. V lost 3 bases and J lost 2, with 13 bases in between. Per the germline V gene, CDR1 is MNHEY and CDR2 is SMNVEV (reference sequence). The CDR3 sequence: CASSFFTGEQETQYF. The CDR3 coding sequence is TGTGCCAGCAGTTTCTTCACCGGGGAGCAAGAGACCCAGTACTTC.

The chain couples TRBV11-2 to TRBJ2-7, with D perhaps matching TRBD1 (5 bases). V was pared by 1 base and J by 4 bases, with 11 bases between. The CDR3 has 14 amino acids. In germline, CDR1 is SGHAT, CDR2 FQNNGV. DNA of the CDR3: TGTGCCAGCAGCTTAGTGGGCAGGGATTACGAGCAGTACTTC. It translates to CASSLVGRDYEQYF.

This clonotype was recorded many times. The chain couples TRBV4-1 to TRBJ1-2; a weak D match, TRBD1 (5 bases). CDR1 and CDR2 (germline): MGHRA, YSYEKL. CDR3 size: 15 residues. Trimming took 5 bases from V and 3 from J, leaving 16 bases between them. CDR3 region: CASSYTGGGDYGYTF. The CDR3 DNA reads TGCGCCAGCAGCTACACGGGGGGTGGCGACTATGGCTACACCTTC.

This clonotype occurred a few times. V and J are TRBV9 and TRBJ2-1; 8 nucleotides line up with TRBD2. CDR3 length equals 16 residues. Germline CDR1 is SGDLS and CDR2 is YYNGEE. Losses at the gene ends were 0 bases for V and 0 bases for J; bases not matched to a gene: 2. This CDR3 is CASSVGSGVSYNEQFF. CDR3 sequence (DNA): TGTGCCAGCAGCGTAGGTAGCGGGGTCTCCTACAATGAGCAGTTCTTC.

V usage is TRBV30 and J usage is TRBJ2-2, with D possibly TRBD1 on 5 matching bases. The CDR3 consists of 12 residues. Deletions cut 0 bases from V and 6 bases from J, with 5 bases between. Germline V gene data show CDR1 as GTSNPN and CDR2 as SVGIG (reference sequence). This chain's CDR3 is CAWSVTAGELFF. CDR3 in DNA: TGTGCCTGGAGTGTGACAGCCGGGGAGCTGTTTTTT.